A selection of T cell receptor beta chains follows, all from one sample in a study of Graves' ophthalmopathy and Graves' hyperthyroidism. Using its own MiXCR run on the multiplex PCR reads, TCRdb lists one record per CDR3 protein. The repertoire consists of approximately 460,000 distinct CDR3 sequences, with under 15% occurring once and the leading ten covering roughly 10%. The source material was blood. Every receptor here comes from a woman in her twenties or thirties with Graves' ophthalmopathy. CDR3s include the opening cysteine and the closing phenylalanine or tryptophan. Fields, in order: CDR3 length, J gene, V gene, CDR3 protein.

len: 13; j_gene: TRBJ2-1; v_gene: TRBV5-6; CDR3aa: CAVALGPGDEQFF
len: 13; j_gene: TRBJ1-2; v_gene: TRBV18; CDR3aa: CASSPMLGYGYTF
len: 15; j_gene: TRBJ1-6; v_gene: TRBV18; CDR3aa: CASSPGQGGNSPLHF
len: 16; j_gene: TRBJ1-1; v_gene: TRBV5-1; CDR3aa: CSSSLLSGGINTEAFF
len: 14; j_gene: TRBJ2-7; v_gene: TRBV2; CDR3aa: CASSLRRLGYEQYF
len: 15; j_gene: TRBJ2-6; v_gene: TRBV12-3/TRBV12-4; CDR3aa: CASSLNGKGANVLTF
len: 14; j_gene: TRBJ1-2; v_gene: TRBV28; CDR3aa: CASSPQGVFYGYTF
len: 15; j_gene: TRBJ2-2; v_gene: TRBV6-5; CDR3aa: CASSYGTLNTGELFF
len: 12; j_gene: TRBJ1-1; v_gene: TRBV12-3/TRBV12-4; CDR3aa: CASSLFGTEAFF
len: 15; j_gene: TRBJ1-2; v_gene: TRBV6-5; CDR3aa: CASAAAGQQMNGYTF
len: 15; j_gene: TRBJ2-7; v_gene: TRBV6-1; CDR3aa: CASSETETGAYEQYF
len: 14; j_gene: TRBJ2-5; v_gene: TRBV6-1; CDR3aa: CASSGGGPTETQYF
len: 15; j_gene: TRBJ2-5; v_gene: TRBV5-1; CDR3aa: CASSLGTGVSETQYF
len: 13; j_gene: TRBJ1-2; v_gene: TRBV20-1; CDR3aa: CSARSPRSYGYTF